The 15 T cell receptor beta chains presented below share a single source sample, sequenced in a study of blood T cell repertoires in COVID-19. The data were produced by immunoSEQ multiplex PCR, yet TCRdb's version contains in-frame clones alone and is incomplete. The table shows some 200,000 clones, with about 82% occurring only once. Sequenced material: peripheral blood. The receptors come from a woman at least 80 years old with acute or convalescent COVID-19.

This sequence joins TRBV19 and TRBJ2-5; 10 nucleotides align to TRBD1. The trim removed 4 bases at V and 1 base at J, leaving 6 bases unmatched. CDR3 length: 16 amino acids. CDR1 and CDR2 from the germline V gene are LNHDA and SQIVND (reference sequence). CDR3 protein: CASSSWDRGIQETQYF. The CDR3 DNA is TGTGCCAGTAGTAGCTGGGACAGGGGCATCCAAGAGACCCAGTACTTC.

This clone appeared a single time. V usage is TRBV12-3 or TRBV12-4 and J usage is TRBJ1-2; 8 nucleotides match TRBD1. The CDR3 covers 13 residues. The ends lost 6 bases at V and 8 bases at J; junction bases unmatched: 8. CDR3 in amino acids: CASRAQGAGGYTF. DNA of the CDR3: TGTGCCAGCAGGGCTCAGGGGGCGGGGGGCTACACCTTC.

As regards this clone: The sample contains more than one DNA sequence encoding this CDR3. The chain employs TRBV2 and TRBJ1-1; a weak D match, TRBD1 (6 bases). Deletions cut 6 bases from V and 1 base from J, with 9 bases between. Germline CDR1 and CDR2: SNHLY and FYNNEI. This CDR3 region has 13 residues. The CDR3 protein is CASREDRNTEAFF. For the CDR3, the DNA is TGTGCCAGCAGGGAGGACAGGAACACTGAAGCTTTCTTT.

This chain joins TRBV5-5 and TRBJ1-5, with a possible D match to TRBD1 (6 bases). Germline assignment: CDR1 SGHKS and CDR2 YYEKEE (reference sequence). The CDR3 has 13 amino acids. V lost 4 bases to trimming and J lost 5 bases, with 10 bases between them. CDR3 in DNA: TGTGCCAGCAGCCGGGACATAGATCAGCCCCAGCATTTT. Translating it yields CASSRDIDQPQHF.

The V gene is TRBV30, the J gene TRBJ1-5, with D perhaps TRBD1 (5 bases). The length of the CDR3 is 13 residues. CDR1 and CDR2 from the germline V gene are GTSNPN and SVGIG (reference sequence). V lost 4 bases and J 3 bases, leaving 10 bases between the germline ends. CDR3 loop: CAWNRQYNQPQHF. CDR3 nucleotide sequence: TGTGCCTGGAATCGACAGTACAATCAGCCCCAGCATTTT. Complete variable domain (other parts from reference TRBV30 and TRBJ1-5): SQTIHQWPATLVQPVGSPLSLECTVEGTSNPNLYWYRQAAGRGLQLLFYSVGIGQISSEVPQNLSASRPQDRQFILSSKKLLLSDSGFYLCAWNRQYNQPQHFGDGTRLSIL.

This rearrangement joins TRBV20-1 to TRBJ2-5, with D perhaps TRBD2 (5 bases). Trimming took 3 bases from V and 7 from J, leaving 12 bases between them. Germline assignment: CDR1 DFQATT and CDR2 SNEGSKA (reference sequence). The CDR3 length is 12 residues. In DNA, the CDR3 is TGCAGTGCTAGTGGGGTAGGAGGGACCCAGTACTTC. It encodes CSASGVGGTQYF.

This clone was seen more than once but under ten times. The J gene is TRBJ1-5, the V gene TRBV19, with TRBD1 matching over 9 bases. CDR3 length equals 16 residues. Looked up from germline, CDR1 is LNHDA and CDR2 is SQIVND (reference sequence). Trimming at V came to 5 bases and at J to 3 bases, leaving 8 bases not matched to a gene. The CDR3 DNA reads TGTGCCAGTAGTCCCGGGACAGGGTTTAACAATCAGCCCCAGCATTTT. It specifies CASSPGTGFNNQPQHF. The variable domain in full, with the rest retrieved from reference TRBV19 and TRBJ1-5, is DGGITQSPKYLFRKEGQNVTLSCEQNLNHDAMYWYRQDPGQGLRLIYYSQIVNDFQKGDIAEGYSVSREKKESFPLTVTSAQKNPTAFYLCASSPGTGFNNQPQHFGDGTRLSIL.

The chain recombines TRBV10-1 with TRBJ1-1; D gene uncertain. Deletions cut 6 bases from V and 1 base from J, with 9 bases between. From germline, CDR1 is WNHNN and CDR2 SYGVQD (reference sequence). CDR3 size: 13 residues. CDR3 DNA: TGCGCCAGCAGGAGGGAGAGGAACACTGAAGCTTTCTTT. Protein sequence: CASRRERNTEAFF.

The rearrangement uses TRBV15 and TRBJ1-1; 7 nucleotides agree with TRBD1. V trimming: 2 bases; J trimming: 5 bases; junction bases outside the gene matches: 14. CDR1 and CDR2 from the germline V gene are LNHNV and YYDKDF (reference sequence). The CDR3 contains 17 residues. As DNA, the CDR3 is TGTGCCACCAGCAGACCGGCCGCGACAGGGCGAGGAACTGAAGCTTTCTTT. This encodes CATSRPAATGRGTEAFF.

The V gene is TRBV19, the J gene TRBJ2-1; 10 bases align to TRBD2. V trimming: 6 bases; J trimming: 10 bases; junction bases outside the gene matches: 0. Per the germline V gene, CDR1 is LNHDA and CDR2 is SQIVND (reference sequence). This CDR3 is 11 amino acids long. CDR3 in DNA: TGTGCCAGTAGGACTAGCGGGGAGCAGTTCTTC. Amino acids: CASRTSGEQFF.

The chain is built from TRBV18 and TRBJ1-2; perhaps TRBD1 as D (5 bases). Germline-derived CDR1 and CDR2 are KGHSH and LQKENI. This CDR3 comprises 13 residues. Trimming removed 3 bases at V and 7 bases at J, with 12 bases between. The CDR3 is CASSPGLQGGYTF. In nucleotides, the CDR3 is TGTGCCAGCTCACCTGGGCTGCAGGGTGGCTACACCTTC.

The chain uses TRBV10-2 and TRBJ1-2; 7 bases align to TRBD1. Germline CDR1 WSHSY, CDR2 SAAADI. The CDR3 is 13 amino acids. V was pared by 3 bases and J by 8 bases, with 6 bases of the junction left unmatched. DNA for the CDR3: TGCGCCAGCAGTGAAGAGGGGGCGCGAGGCTACACCTTC. This gives the protein CASSEEGARGYTF.

This clone occurred once. The rearrangement uses TRBV6-2 or TRBV6-3 and TRBJ1-1; D is possibly TRBD1 (5 bases). V was shortened by 5 bases and J by 4 bases, with 11 bases between the two germline ends. Per germline, CDR1 MNHEY and CDR2 SVGEGT. The CDR3 consists of 13 residues. CDR3 nucleotide sequence: TGTGCCAGCAGTCTTACAGGTACCACTGAAGCTTTCTTT. Protein product: CASSLTGTTEAFF.

CDR3 sequence reads: CASSSVGQGGDYGYTF. DNA of the CDR3: TGTGCCAGCAGCTCCGTGGGGCAGGGAGGGGATTATGGCTACACCTTC. The J gene is TRBJ1-2, the V gene TRBV5-4, with D possibly TRBD1 on 5 matching bases. Germline assignment: CDR1 SGHNT and CDR2 YYREEE (reference sequence). CDR3 length: 16 residues. The V end lost 3 bases, the J end lost 5 bases, and 20 bases lay between the germline ends.

V usage is TRBV3-1 (or the pseudogene TRBV3-2) and J usage is TRBJ2-7, with D hard to call. V gave up 4 bases and J gave up 3 bases, with 10 bases separating them. The CDR3 is made up of 13 amino acids. In germline, CDR1 is LGHDT, CDR2 YNNKEL (reference sequence). The CDR3 DNA reads TGTGCCAGCAGCCGGTCGCAGAACTACGAGCAGTACTTC. Its protein product is CASSRSQNYEQYF.